These T cell receptor beta chains were read from a single sample in a study of regulatory T cells in long-lasting Graves disease. From the multiplex PCR reads, TCRdb called clonotypes with MiXCR, one entry per CDR3 protein. The sample lists 650,000 to 700,000 distinct CDR3 sequences; about 30% were seen once. The starting material was peripheral blood mononuclear cells (PBMCs), obtained when the disease was refractory, from a patient treated with antithyroid drugs. These TCRs come from a female donor with Graves disease. Both conserved end residues are part of each CDR3.

CATKTSLSSSYEQYF	TRBJ2-7	TRBV6-1
CASSLGTGVGNTIYF	TRBJ1-3	TRBV28
CASRAGSPIEAFF	TRBJ1-1	TRBV10-2
CASSVRPGQGVNTEAFF	TRBJ1-1	TRBV7-2
CASSEHRGKLFF	TRBJ1-4	TRBV6-1
CASSNIEWEQYF	TRBJ2-7	TRBV5-5
CASSLAGTGVQPQHF	TRBJ1-5	TRBV7-9
CASSQAPREIAHRGLAGETQYF	TRBJ2-5	TRBV14
CATQSGTGAYGYTF	TRBJ1-2	TRBV10-3
CSARVAGAEETQYF	TRBJ2-5	TRBV20-1
CSARKVGTNNYGYTF	TRBJ1-2	TRBV20-1
CASSLKGSDTQYF	TRBJ2-3	TRBV28
CASSQGEGYTF	TRBJ1-2	TRBV19
CAWSQEGRTGELFF	TRBJ2-2	TRBV30
CASSEFRTYEQYF	TRBJ2-7	TRBV6-2/TRBV6-3
CASRQNTGELFF	TRBJ2-2	TRBV6-2/TRBV6-3
CACLDRGFGGYTF	TRBJ1-2	TRBV30
CASSLTSRGSTEAFF	TRBJ1-1	TRBV6-1
CASSGGLADENIQYF	TRBJ2-4	TRBV11-2
CASRFGTAGNQPQHF	TRBJ1-5	TRBV12-3/TRBV12-4
CASSPFTSGAGELFF	TRBJ2-2	TRBV3-1
CASSYSKRQGSGYTF	TRBJ1-2	TRBV6-5
CASSVGESNSPLHF	TRBJ1-6	TRBV2
CSARDYQKVISYNEQFF	-	TRBV20-1
CASSAGTAQETQYF	TRBJ2-5	TRBV7-9
CASSRTNSGNTIYF	TRBJ1-3	TRBV6-2/TRBV6-3
CASSLDTKNTEAFF	TRBJ1-1	TRBV5-1
CSAQRAGASNQPQHF	TRBJ1-5	TRBV20-1
CASSLSQAQSYEQYF	TRBJ2-7	TRBV13
CSVVVGRQLAKNIQYF	TRBJ2-4	TRBV29-1
CSARTSGGQETQYF	TRBJ2-5	TRBV20-1